This T cell receptor (beta chain) was identified during a study of PD-L1 blockade in urothelial cancer. Whole-study context: Male sex and bladder-origin urothelial cancer were recorded for about 85% of the roughly 30 patients. Blood was evaluated 3 weeks (second dose) and 6 weeks after therapy began.

This CDR3 region has 13 residues. With 8 bases clipped from V and 5 bases from J, the junction kept 4 bases outside the gene matches. Looked up from germline, CDR1 is MNHEY and CDR2 is SVGAGI. The time point here: peripheral blood 6 weeks after treatment start. Each patient gave between 1 and 8 samples, pretreatment and on-treatment. Assay: immunoSEQ multiplex PCR; the TCRdb copy retains only in-frame clones and omits some. The sample carries about 39,000 clones, 84% recorded once. Findings and caveats of the study: Pretreatment TCR clonality in blood, when below the median, was predictive of better survival.

In regard to this clone: Its antigen is unidentified.

The source material was PBMCs, sampled around atezolizumab (anti-PD-L1) treatment. The chain employs TRBV6-5 and TRBJ2-1; 9 bases match TRBD2. The source of this sequence is a man aged 40-49 years with urothelial cancer. CDR3 residues: CASALAGHNEQFF. Written as DNA, the CDR3 is TGTGCCAGCGCCCTAGCGGGACACAATGAGCAGTTCTTC.